This TCR beta chain comes out of a study of T-cell reconstitution after alpha-beta-depleted transplantation in children. Study-wide points: Alpha-beta T cells present about two months after transplant were reported to originate from several hundred expanded graft clones. Most T-cell counts and diversity one year after the transplant came from T cells that were newly produced.

Construction of the TCRbeta library involved unique molecular identifiers. TCRdb reprocessed the PCR reads with MiXCR, giving one entry per CDR3 protein. The sample yields 780,000 or so distinct CDR3 sequences, 15% to 20% seen once. Concerning this clonotype itself: Its cognate antigen is unknown.

The CDR3 length is 15 residues. Germline CDR1 MNHEY, CDR2 SMNVEV (reference sequence). Losses at the gene ends were 6 bases for V and 2 bases for J; bases not matched to a gene: 8. The sample was PBMCs, mostly from graft donor cells, taken 360 days after TCRalphabeta/CD19-depleted stem cell transplant. This clonotype was sampled from a male patient between 10 and 17 years old who had a stem cell transplant for acute lymphoblastic leukemia, so the T cells may come from the graft donor. The V gene is TRBV27, the J gene TRBJ2-5; 8 bases match TRBD1. CDR3 DNA: TGTGCCAGCAGCGGGACAGGTTTAGGTCAAGAGACCCAGTACTTC. Translating it yields CASSGTGLGQETQYF.